The 17 T cell receptor beta chains reported below all come from one sample, sequenced in a study of human T cells and chemical hapten exposure. Regarding time point: patch test 2, 6 weeks after DPC sensitization. Treatment of the sample: therapeutic diphenylcyclopropenone sensitization with weekly scalp DPC. TCRdb processed the RACE reads anew with MiXCR; each CDR3 protein has one entry. Among over 70,000 distinct CDR3 sequences, roughly 12% were seen once, and the ten largest hold about 1.4%. The specimen comprised whole blood, sampled in connection with sensitization to the hapten diphenylcyclopropenone (DPC). The receptors derive from a man aged 18 to 29 with alopecia areata. Some clones in this sample may be carry-over from other donors' samples.

In this sample, this clonotype is medium-sized (0.01 to 0.1%). V usage is TRBV12-3 or TRBV12-4 and J usage is TRBJ1-2, with unresolved D. The CDR3 spans 16 residues. V was cut by 6 bases and J by 6 bases, with 23 bases left in between. CDR3 loop: CASSPDRAVGDNGYTF. The DNA for the CDR3 is TGTGCCAGCAGCCCTGATAGGGCCGTGGGCGACAATGGCTACACCTTC.

The chain carries TRBV7-9 and TRBJ1-4, with 7 bases fitting TRBD1. The CDR3 has 15 residues. Germline CDR1 and CDR2: SEHNR and FQNEAQ (reference sequence). Unmatched junction bases numbered 8, after V lost 5 bases and J lost 5 bases. CDR3 protein: CASSRGDSRNEKLFF. DNA of the CDR3: TGTGCCAGCAGCCGAGGGGACAGCAGAAATGAAAAACTGTTTTTT.

The CDR3 spells CASSVAMGPGSTDTQYF. CDR3 DNA: TGTGCCAGCAGCGTAGCTATGGGGCCAGGTTCCACAGATACGCAGTATTTT. This sequence joins TRBV9 and TRBJ2-3; the D gene is possibly TRBD1 (5 bases). Between the trimmed V and J ends, which lost 0 bases and 2 bases, there was a span of 16 bases. CDR3 length: 17 residues. The germline CDR1 and CDR2 sequences are SGDLS and YYNGEE.

The rearrangement joins TRBV7-2 to TRBJ1-1; 10 bases are shared with TRBD1. Germline lookup yields CDR1 SGHTA and CDR2 FQGNSA. Trimming cost V 5 bases and J 3 bases; bases outside gene matches: 9. The CDR3 is made up of 16 amino acids. CDR3 nucleotides: TGTGCCAGCAGCCTTAGGAGGACAGGGGGGCACACTGAAGCTTTCTTT. It translates to CASSLRRTGGHTEAFF.

A note on this clonotype: The junction differs from germline at one of its ends, possibly a read error. This chain links TRBV7-8 with TRBJ1-4; D is possibly TRBD1 (6 bases). The germline CDR1 and CDR2 sequences are SGHVS and FQNEAQ. The CDR3 covers 13 residues. The chain's CDR3 is CASTTGSHEKLIF. In nucleotides, the CDR3 is TGTGCCAGCACAACAGGGTCCCATGAAAAACTGATTTTT.

Ten or more counts support this clonotype. V is TRBV5-1 and J is TRBJ2-3, with 10 bases lining up with TRBD1. The trim removed 3 bases at V and 3 bases at J, leaving 10 bases unmatched. The CDR3 has 17 residues. Germline V CDR1 and CDR2: SGHRS, YFSETQ. DNA of the CDR3: TGCGCCAGCAGCTGGGGGGACAGGGGAGTATGGACAGATACGCAGTATTTT. Amino acid sequence: CASSWGDRGVWTDTQYF. The whole variable domain, remainder taken from reference TRBV5-1 and TRBJ2-3, is KAGVTQTPRYLIKTRGQQVTLSCSPISGHRSVSWYQQTPGQGLQFLFEYFSETQRNKGNFPGRFSGRQFSNSRSEMNVSTLELGDSALYLCASSWGDRGVWTDTQYFGPGTRLTVL.

This clonotype was picked up a small number of times. This chain links TRBV11-2 with TRBJ2-5; TRBD2 is a possible D gene (6 bases). V was shortened by 5 bases and J by 0 bases, with 16 bases between the two germline ends. Germline values: CDR1 SGHAT, CDR2 FQNNGV. The CDR3 has 16 residues. CDR3 residues: CASSIQQAGYQETQYF. For the CDR3, the DNA is TGTGCCAGCAGCATCCAACAGGCGGGGTACCAAGAGACCCAGTACTTC.

This clonotype has at least ten counts. The chain is built from TRBV5-1 and TRBJ1-1; no clear D gene. Germline V gene data show CDR1 as SGHRS and CDR2 as YFSETQ. V was clipped by 0 bases and J by 7 bases, with 19 bases between them. The CDR3 length is 16 residues. CDR3 nucleotide sequence: TGCGCCAGCAGCTTGGAGAGGGCAGTGGCATTAAGTGAAGCTTTCTTT. Its protein product is CASSLERAVALSEAFF.

This clonotype was seen ten or more times. The rearrangement joins TRBV20-1 to TRBJ1-1; D might be TRBD1 (6 bases). The ends were cut back, 4 bases at V and 3 bases at J, with 15 bases in the middle. This CDR3 has 14 amino acids. Germline-derived CDR1 and CDR2 are DFQATT and SNEGSKA (reference sequence). The CDR3 region has the DNA TGCAGTGCTATTCCGCCCACAGGGTACACTGAAGCTTTCTTT. This encodes CSAIPPTGYTEAFF.

This clonotype was found a few times. This sequence joins TRBV7-2 and TRBJ1-2; no definite D call. CDR1 is SGHTA and CDR2 is FQGNSA in the germline V gene. Trimming took off 5 bases at V and 4 bases at J, with 17 bases between the two ends. The length of the CDR3 is 15 residues. In DNA form, the CDR3 reads TGTGCCAGCAGCATCCGCTGGCAGGCTTTCTATGGCTACACCTTC. Residues: CASSIRWQAFYGYTF.

This clonotype has more than one count but fewer than ten. CDR3 in DNA: TGCGCCAGCAGCTTCGGTGACAGGTCCGGGGAGCTGTTTTTT. Protein product: CASSFGDRSGELFF. The rearrangement uses TRBV4-3 and TRBJ2-2, with TRBD1 as a possible D gene (6 bases). Germline CDR1 and CDR2: LGHNA and YSLEER. Trimming stripped 5 bases from V and 6 bases from J, with 13 bases between. The CDR3 extends over 14 amino acids.

This clonotype was detected only a few times. The CDR3 sequence is CASSLDPGTGTEAFF. The CDR3 DNA sequence: TGTGCCAGCAGCTTGGATCCAGGGACTGGAACTGAAGCTTTCTTT. The chain has TRBV5-4 and TRBJ1-1, with TRBD1 as a possible D gene (5 bases). Germline values: CDR1 SGHNT, CDR2 YYREEE (reference sequence). The germline V and J ends were trimmed by 0 bases and 5 bases, with 14 bases remaining between them. The CDR3 runs 15 residues.

The table lists this clonotype with a few counts. This rearrangement joins TRBV10-3 to TRBJ1-5; D is possibly TRBD1 (5 bases). The CDR3 has 15 amino acids. V was cut by 0 bases and J by 3 bases, with 9 bases left in between. Germline CDR1 and CDR2: ENHRY and SYGVKD. The CDR3 DNA reads as TGTGCCATCAGTGAGTCAGAGGGGCCCAATCAGCCCCAGCATTTT. This sequence encodes CAISESEGPNQPQHF.

There are many counts of this clonotype. The V and J genes are TRBV29-1 and TRBJ1-2; 10 bases align to TRBD1. The ends lost 6 bases at V and 8 bases at J; junction bases unmatched: 6. The germline V gene has CDR1 SQVTM and CDR2 ANQGSEA. The CDR3 has 12 amino acids. The CDR3 DNA is TGCAGCGTCGGGACAGGGGAAATGGGCTACACCTTC. Protein sequence: CSVGTGEMGYTF.

This clonotype was counted at least ten times. The chain has TRBV12-3 or TRBV12-4 and TRBJ1-4; D is unresolved. The CDR3 runs 15 residues. Trimming took off 5 bases at V and 4 bases at J, with 14 bases between the two ends. The CDR3 DNA reads TGTGCCAGCAGTCCTTTCAGAGTTAATAATGAAAAACTGTTTTTT. Translating it yields CASSPFRVNNEKLFF.

This clonotype was found a few times. This rearrangement joins TRBV7-2 to TRBJ1-1, with D possibly matching TRBD1 (5 bases). The CDR3 sequence is 12 residues long. Germline CDR1 reads SGHTA; CDR2 reads FQGNSA. Trimming removed 5 bases at V and 5 bases at J, with 9 bases between. In nucleotides, the CDR3 is TGTGCCAGCAGCACCCAGGGAACTGAAGCTTTCTTT. This encodes CASSTQGTEAFF.

This clonotype was picked up a small number of times. The V call is TRBV11-2, the J call TRBJ2-2; the match to TRBD1 covers 7 bases. Trimming cost V 0 bases and J 4 bases; bases outside gene matches: 2. The CDR3 loop spans 15 amino acids. Germline V gives CDR1 SGHAT, CDR2 FQNNGV. The CDR3 loop reads CASSLETGPTGELFF. CDR3 bases: TGTGCCAGCAGCTTAGAGACAGGGCCCACCGGGGAGCTGTTTTTT.